This entry concerns a single TCR beta chain. Other DNA sequences in this specimen translate into the identical CDR3. The sample comes from a study of blood T cell repertoires in COVID-19. The wider study: Symptom resolution, clearance, or two negative PCRs marked the recovered donors of Cohort 3.

CDR1 is MDHEN, CDR2 SYDVKM, per germline. This CDR3 has 13 residues. Between the trimmed V and J ends, which lost 4 bases and 2 bases, there was a span of 8 bases. Donors were grouped by their self-reported clinical history. Only in-frame clones appear in the TCRdb table, and some are missing; sequencing was by immunoSEQ multiplex PCR. The repertoire holds roughly 150,000 clones, approximately 79% seen once, with roughly 19% in the top ten. The sequencing sample was made of PBMCs or T cells enriched from blood (not recorded which). This clonotype was sampled from an older woman in a cohort exposed to, infected with or recovered from COVID-19 (not recorded which). The J gene is TRBJ1-1, the V gene TRBV28, with D possibly being TRBD1 (6 bases). CDR3 coding DNA: TGTGCCAGCAGTTCCAGGGGAAACACTGAAGCTTTCTTT. It is translated as CASSSRGNTEAFF.